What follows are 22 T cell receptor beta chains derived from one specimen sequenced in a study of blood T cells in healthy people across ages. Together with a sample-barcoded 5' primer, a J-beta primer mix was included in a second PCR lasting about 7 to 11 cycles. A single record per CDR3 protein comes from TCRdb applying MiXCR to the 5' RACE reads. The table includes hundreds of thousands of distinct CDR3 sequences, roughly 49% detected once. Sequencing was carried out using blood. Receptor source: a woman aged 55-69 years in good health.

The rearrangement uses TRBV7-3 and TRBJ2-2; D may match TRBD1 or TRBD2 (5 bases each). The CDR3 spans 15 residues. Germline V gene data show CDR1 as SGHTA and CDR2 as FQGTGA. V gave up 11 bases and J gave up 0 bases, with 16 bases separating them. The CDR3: CASAPGPTNTGELFF. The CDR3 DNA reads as TGTGCCTCCGCTCCGGGACCGACGAACACCGGGGAGCTGTTTTTT. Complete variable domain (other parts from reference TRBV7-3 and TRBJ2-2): GAGVSQTPSNKVTEKGKYVELRCDPISGHTALYWYRQSLGQGPEFLIYFQGTGAADDSGLPNDRFFAVRPEGSVSTLKIQRTERGDSAVYLCASAPGPTNTGELFFGEGSRLTVL.

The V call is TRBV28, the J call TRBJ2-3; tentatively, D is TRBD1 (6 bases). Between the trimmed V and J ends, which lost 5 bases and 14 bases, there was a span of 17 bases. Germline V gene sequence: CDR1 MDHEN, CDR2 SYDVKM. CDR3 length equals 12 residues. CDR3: CASSPLDSEAYF. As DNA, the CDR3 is TGTGCCAGCAGTCCCCTGGACAGTGAAGCGTATTTT.

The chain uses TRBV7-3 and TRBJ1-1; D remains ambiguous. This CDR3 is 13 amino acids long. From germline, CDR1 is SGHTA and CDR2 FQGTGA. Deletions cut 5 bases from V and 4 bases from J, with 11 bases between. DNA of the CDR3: TGTGCCAGCAGCGAAAGGATGGGCACTGAAGCTTTCTTT. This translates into CASSERMGTEAFF. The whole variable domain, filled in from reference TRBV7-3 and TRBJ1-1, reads GAGVSQTPSNKVTEKGKYVELRCDPISGHTALYWYRQSLGQGPEFLIYFQGTGAADDSGLPNDRFFAVRPEGSVSTLKIQRTERGDSAVYLCASSERMGTEAFFGQGTRLTVV.

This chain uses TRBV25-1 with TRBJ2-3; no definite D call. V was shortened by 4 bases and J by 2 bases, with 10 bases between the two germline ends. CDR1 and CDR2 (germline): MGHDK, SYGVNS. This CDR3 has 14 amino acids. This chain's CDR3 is CASSVGQLTDTQYF. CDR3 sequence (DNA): TGTGCCAGCAGTGTTGGCCAGCTCACAGATACGCAGTATTTT.

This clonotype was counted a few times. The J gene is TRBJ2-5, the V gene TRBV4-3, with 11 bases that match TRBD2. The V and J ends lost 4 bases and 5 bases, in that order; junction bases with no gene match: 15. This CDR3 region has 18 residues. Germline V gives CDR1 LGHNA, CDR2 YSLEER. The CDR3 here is CASSRKVPVAGGPETQYF. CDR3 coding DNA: TGCGCCAGCAGCCGGAAGGTCCCAGTAGCGGGAGGGCCGGAGACCCAGTACTTC.

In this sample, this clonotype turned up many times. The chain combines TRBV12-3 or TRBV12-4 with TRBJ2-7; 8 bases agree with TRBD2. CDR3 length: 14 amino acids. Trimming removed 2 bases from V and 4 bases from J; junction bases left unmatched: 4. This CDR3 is CASSLFSGIYEQYF. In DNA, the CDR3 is TGTGCCAGCAGTTTATTTAGCGGGATATACGAGCAGTACTTC.

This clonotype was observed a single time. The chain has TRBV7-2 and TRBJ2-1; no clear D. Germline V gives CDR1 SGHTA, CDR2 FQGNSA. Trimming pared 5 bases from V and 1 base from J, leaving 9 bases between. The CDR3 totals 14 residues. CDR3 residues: CASSRRLSYNEQFF. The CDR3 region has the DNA TGTGCCAGCAGCCGTCGCCTTTCCTACAATGAGCAGTTCTTC.

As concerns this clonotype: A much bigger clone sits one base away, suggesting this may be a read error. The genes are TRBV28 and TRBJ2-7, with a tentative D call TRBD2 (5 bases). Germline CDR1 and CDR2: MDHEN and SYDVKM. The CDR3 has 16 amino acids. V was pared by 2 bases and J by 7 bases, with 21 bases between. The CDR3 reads CASSLQRDSGYNEQYF. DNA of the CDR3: TGTGCCAGCAGTTTACAGAGGGATTCCGGATACAATGAGCAGTACTTC.

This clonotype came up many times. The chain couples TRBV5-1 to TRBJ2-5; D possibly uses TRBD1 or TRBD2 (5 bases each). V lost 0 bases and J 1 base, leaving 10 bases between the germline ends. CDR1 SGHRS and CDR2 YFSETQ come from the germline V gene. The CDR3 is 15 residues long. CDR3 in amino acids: CASSLDGGGQETQYF. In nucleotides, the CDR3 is TGCGCCAGCAGCTTGGATGGGGGTGGCCAAGAGACCCAGTACTTC.

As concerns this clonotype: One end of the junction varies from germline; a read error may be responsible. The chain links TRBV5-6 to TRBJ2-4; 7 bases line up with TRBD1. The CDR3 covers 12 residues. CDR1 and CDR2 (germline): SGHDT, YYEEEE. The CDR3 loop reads CAGSLLRGGQYF. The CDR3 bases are TGTGCCGGCAGCCTACTGAGAGGGGGCCAGTACTTC.

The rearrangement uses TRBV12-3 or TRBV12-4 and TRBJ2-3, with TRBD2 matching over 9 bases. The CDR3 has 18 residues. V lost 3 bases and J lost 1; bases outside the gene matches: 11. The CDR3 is CASSLGSGRIWGTDTQYF. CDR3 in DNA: TGTGCCAGCAGTTTGGGTAGCGGGAGAATTTGGGGCACAGATACGCAGTATTTT.

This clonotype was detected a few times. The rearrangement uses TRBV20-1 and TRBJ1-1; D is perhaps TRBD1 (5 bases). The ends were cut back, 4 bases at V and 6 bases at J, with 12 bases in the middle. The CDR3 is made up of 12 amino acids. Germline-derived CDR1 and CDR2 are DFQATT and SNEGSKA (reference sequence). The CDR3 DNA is TGCAGTGCTACCAGGGCGGGAGCTGAAGCTTTCTTT. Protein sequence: CSATRAGAEAFF.

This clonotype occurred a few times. In nucleotides, the CDR3 is TGTGCCAGCAGCTTACTCGGGGAAAAACTGTTTTTT. Translating gives CASSLLGEKLFF. The chain uses TRBV28 and TRBJ1-4; D unclear. V shed 6 bases and J shed 8 bases, with 10 bases lying between them. The CDR3 has 12 amino acids. CDR1 is MDHEN, CDR2 SYDVKM, per germline.

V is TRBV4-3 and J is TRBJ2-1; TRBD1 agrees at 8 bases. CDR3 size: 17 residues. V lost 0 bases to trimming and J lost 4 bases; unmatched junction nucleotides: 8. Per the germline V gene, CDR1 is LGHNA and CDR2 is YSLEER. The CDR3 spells CASSQEARGQGYNEQFF. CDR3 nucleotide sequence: TGCGCCAGCAGCCAAGAGGCCAGGGGGCAAGGTTACAATGAGCAGTTCTTC.

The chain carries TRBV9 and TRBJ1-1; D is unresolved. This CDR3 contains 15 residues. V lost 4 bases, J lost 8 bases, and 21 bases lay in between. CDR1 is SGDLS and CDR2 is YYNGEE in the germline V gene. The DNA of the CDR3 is TGTGCCAGCAGCCCAACGCCACACGGACGGGAGGAAGCTTTCTTT. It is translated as CASSPTPHGREEAFF.

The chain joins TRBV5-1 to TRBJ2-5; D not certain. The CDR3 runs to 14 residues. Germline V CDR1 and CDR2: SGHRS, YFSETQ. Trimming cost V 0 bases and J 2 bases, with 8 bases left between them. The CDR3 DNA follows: TGCGCCAGCAGCTTGGTTGGGGTACAAGAGACCCAGTACTTC. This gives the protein CASSLVGVQETQYF.

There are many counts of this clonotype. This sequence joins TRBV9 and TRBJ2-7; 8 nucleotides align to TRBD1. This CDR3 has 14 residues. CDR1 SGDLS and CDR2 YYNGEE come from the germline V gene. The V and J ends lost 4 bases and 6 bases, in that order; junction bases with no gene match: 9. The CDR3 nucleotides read TGTGCCAGCAGCCGATGGGACAGGTTCGGCGAGCAGTACTTC. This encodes CASSRWDRFGEQYF.

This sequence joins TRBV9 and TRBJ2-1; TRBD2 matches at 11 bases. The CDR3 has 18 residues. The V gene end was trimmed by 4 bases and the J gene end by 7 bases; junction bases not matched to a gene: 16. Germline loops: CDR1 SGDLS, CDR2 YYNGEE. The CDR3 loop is CASSSGYRGTSGNNEQFF. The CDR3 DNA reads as TGTGCCAGCAGCAGTGGCTACCGAGGGACTAGCGGAAATAATGAGCAGTTCTTC.

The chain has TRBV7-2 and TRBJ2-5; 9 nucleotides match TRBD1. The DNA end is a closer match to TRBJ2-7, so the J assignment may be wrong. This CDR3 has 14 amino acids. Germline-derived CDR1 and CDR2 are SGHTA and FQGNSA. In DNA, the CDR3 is TGTGCCAGCAGCCAAAACAGGGGGCGCGACGAGCAGTACTTC. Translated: CASSQNRGRDEQYF.

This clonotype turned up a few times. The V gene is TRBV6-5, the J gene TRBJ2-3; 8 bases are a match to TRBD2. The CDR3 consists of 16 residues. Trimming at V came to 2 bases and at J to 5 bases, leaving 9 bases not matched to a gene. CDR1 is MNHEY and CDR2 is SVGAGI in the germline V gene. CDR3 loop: CASSYGAGGGRDTQYF. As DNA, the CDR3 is TGTGCCAGCAGTTACGGCGCGGGAGGTGGTAGAGATACGCAGTATTTT.

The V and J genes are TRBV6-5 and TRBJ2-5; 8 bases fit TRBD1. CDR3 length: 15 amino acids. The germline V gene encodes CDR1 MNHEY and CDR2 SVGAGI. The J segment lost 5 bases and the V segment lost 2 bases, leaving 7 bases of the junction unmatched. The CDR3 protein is CASSYRDRWGETQYF. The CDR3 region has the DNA TGTGCCAGCAGTTACAGGGACAGGTGGGGGGAGACCCAGTACTTC.

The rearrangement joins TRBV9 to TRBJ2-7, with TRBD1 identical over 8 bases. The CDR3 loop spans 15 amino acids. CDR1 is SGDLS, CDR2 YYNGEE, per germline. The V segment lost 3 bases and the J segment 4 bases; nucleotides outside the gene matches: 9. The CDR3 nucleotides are TGTGCCAGCAGCGCCGGGACAGGCCGCGGATACGAGCAGTACTTC. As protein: CASSAGTGRGYEQYF.